There are a few counts of the clone carrying this T cell receptor (beta chain). Its target is not known. V was clipped by 10 bases and J by 9 bases; unmatched bases: 10. This CDR3 has 15 amino acids. The V gene's germline CDR1 is ENHRY and CDR2 SYGVKD. These data originate in a study of T cell repertoires in cytomegalovirus infection. For the study at large: HLA-B-restricted CMV epitopes that are well studied were used alongside recently identified HLA-C-restricted ones. In public TCR beta signatures, there were indications of both CMV infection and matching HLA type.

TCRdb passed the reads through MiXCR, listing each CDR3 protein once. The sample has 650,000 to 900,000 distinct CDR3 sequences, about 33% seen once; the top ten hold around 12%. Study-level points and caveats: Identification of carriers of CMV plus the relevant HLA was achieved through cumulative public TCR beta family frequency.

This chain joins TRBV10-3 and TRBJ2-1, with 15 bases fitting TRBD2. The sequencing here drew on cultured CD8+ T cells from PBMCs, taken from culture after CMV antigen stimulation. This sequence was found in a human donor in good health (CMV status not recorded). Some clones in this sample may be carry-over from other donors' samples. The CDR3 DNA is TGTGCCACTACCGGGACTAGCGGGGGGAGGGGTGAGCAGTTCTTC. It encodes CATTGTSGGRGEQFF.